These T cell receptor beta chains were read from a single sample in a study of control samples from healthy donors and cancer patients. The data were produced by immunoSEQ multiplex PCR, yet TCRdb's version contains in-frame clones alone and is incomplete. The repertoire includes roughly 100,000 clones, 80% to 95% of them detected once, and over 0.75% sits in the top ten. The sample was blood. All receptors come from a woman in her 30s in good health. CDR3s include the opening cysteine and the closing phenylalanine or tryptophan. D genes are given only for firm matches. Only part of the rows carry a size: once, few, many, or a class if the clone is expanded.

V	J	D	size	CDR3	DNA
TRBV29-1	TRBJ2-7	.	.	CSVVTLSYEQYF	TGCAGCGTAGTGACTCTCTCCTACGAGCAGTACTTC
TRBV6-5	TRBJ1-5	TRBD1	.	CASSAGTGGNQPQHF	TGTGCCAGCAGCGCCGGGACAGGGGGCAATCAGCCCCAGCATTTT
TRBV5-1	TRBJ1-3	.	.	CASSIGTGGGNTIYF	TGCGCCAGCAGCATTGGGACTGGGGGCGGAAACACCATATATTTT
TRBV11-2	TRBJ2-7	TRBD2	.	CASSLGWRGDFREQYF	TGTGCCAGCAGCTTAGGGTGGCGGGGGGACTTTCGCGAGCAGTACTTC
TRBV7-9	TRBJ1-5	.	.	CASSLATGPGQPQHF	TGTGCCAGCAGCTTAGCCACAGGGCCGGGTCAGCCCCAGCATTTT
TRBV11-1	TRBJ2-2	.	.	CASSLLVNGELFF	TGTGCCAGCAGCTTATTGGTAAACGGGGAGCTGTTTTTT
TRBV18	TRBJ2-4	.	.	CASSPPGSTKNIQYF	TGTGCCAGCTCACCCCCAGGGTCTACCAAAAACATTCAGTACTTC
TRBV27	TRBJ2-4	.	.	CASRIQNQNIQYF	TGTGCCAGCAGGATACAGAACCAAAACATTCAGTACTTC
TRBV28	TRBJ2-1	TRBD1	.	CASSGQVLNEQFF	TGTGCCAGCAGTGGACAGGTCCTCAATGAGCAGTTCTTC
TRBV19	TRBJ2-7	.	.	CASSIVRGSYEQYF	TGTGCCAGTAGTATCGTCAGGGGTTCCTACGAGCAGTACTTC
TRBV7-9	TRBJ2-1	.	.	CASSPGPLGFF	TGTGCCAGCAGCCCAGGCCCCTTGGGGTTCTTC
TRBV18	TRBJ1-1	.	.	CASSPMTRDTEAFF	TGTGCCAGCTCACCTATGACAAGGGACACTGAAGCTTTCTTT
TRBV7-9	TRBJ1-1	.	once	CASSLAKGSNTEAFF	TGTGCCAGCAGCTTAGCTAAGGGGTCGAACACTGAAGCTTTCTTT
TRBV6-1	TRBJ2-7	.	.	CASSEGGFYEQYF	TGTGCCAGCAGTGAAGGAGGCTTCTACGAGCAGTACTTC
TRBV28	TRBJ1-4	.	.	CASSELEKLFF	TGTGCCAGCAGTGAGTTGGAAAAACTGTTTTTT
TRBV5-5	TRBJ1-4	TRBD1	.	CASSPTGTRNEKLFF	TGTGCCAGCAGCCCGACAGGGACCCGTAATGAAAAACTGTTTTTT
TRBV7-2	TRBJ2-1	TRBD2	.	CASSLDTSGRAYNEQFF	TGTGCCAGCAGCTTAGATACTAGCGGGAGGGCGTACAATGAGCAGTTCTTC
TRBV5-8	TRBJ2-7	TRBD2	once	CASSSGTSGRAHREQYF	TGTGCCAGCAGCTCCGGGACTAGCGGGAGGGCCCATAGGGAGCAGTACTTC
TRBV6-5	TRBJ2-7	.	.	CASSYTGRVVEQYF	TGTGCCAGCAGTTACACGGGTCGGGTGGTTGAGCAGTACTTC
TRBV3-1/TRBV3-2	TRBJ1-6	TRBD1	.	CASSQAPAGTGNSPLHF	TGTGCCAGCAGCCAAGCCCCCGCCGGGACAGGGAATTCACCCCTCCACTTT
TRBV28	TRBJ2-7	.	.	CASSLTGPSYEQYF	TGTGCCAGCAGTTTGACAGGTCCCAGCTACGAGCAGTACTTC
TRBV28	TRBJ2-7	.	.	CASNTGGVDYEQYF	TGTGCCAGCAACACCGGCGGGGTAGATTACGAGCAGTACTTC
TRBV2	TRBJ2-3	TRBD1	.	CASRRTGGLTDTQYF	TGTGCCAGCAGGAGGACAGGGGGCTTGACAGATACGCAGTATTTT
TRBV5-1	TRBJ1-3	.	.	CASSRGASGNTIYF	TGCGCCAGCAGCAGAGGGGCCTCTGGAAACACCATATATTTT
TRBV18	TRBJ2-3	.	.	CASSPARTTDTQYF	TGTGCCAGCTCACCAGCTAGGACCACAGATACGCAGTATTTT
TRBV18	TRBJ1-2	.	.	CASSPQTDPNYGYTF	TGTGCCAGCTCACCACAAACAGACCCTAACTATGGCTACACCTTC
TRBV3-1/TRBV3-2	TRBJ2-3	TRBD2	.	CASNDVGGGDTQYF	TGTGCCAGCAATGATGTGGGGGGAGGGGATACGCAGTATTTT
TRBV4-1	TRBJ2-7	TRBD1	.	CASSPTKDRGKYEQYF	TGCGCCAGCAGCCCGACTAAGGACAGGGGAAAGTACGAGCAGTACTTC
TRBV25-1	TRBJ2-6	.	.	CASSVPAPLSGANVLTF	TGTGCCAGCAGTGTCCCTGCGCCCCTCTCTGGGGCCAACGTCCTGACTTTC
TRBV2	TRBJ2-5	.	once	CASGLARETQYF	TGTGCCAGCGGGCTAGCGAGAGAGACCCAGTACTTC
TRBV30	TRBJ2-2	.	.	CAWSFRENTGELFF	TGTGCCTGGAGTTTCCGGGAGAACACCGGGGAGCTGTTTTTT
TRBV6-6	TRBJ1-3	.	.	CASSYEGWNIGNTIYF	TGTGCCAGCAGTTACGAGGGTTGGAACATTGGAAACACCATATATTTT
TRBV3-1/TRBV3-2	TRBJ2-7	.	.	CASSQNSYEQYF	TGTGCCAGCAGCCAAAACTCCTACGAGCAGTACTTC
TRBV7-9	TRBJ2-3	.	.	CASSLDGVGAADTQYF	TGTGCCAGCAGCTTAGACGGGGTCGGGGCGGCAGATACGCAGTATTTT
TRBV27	TRBJ2-7	.	.	CASSLFSDRIYEQYF	TGTGCCAGCAGTTTATTCAGTGACAGGATCTACGAGCAGTACTTC
TRBV3-1/TRBV3-2	TRBJ2-7	.	.	CASSRSGWDNYEQYF	TGTGCCAGCAGCCGTAGCGGTTGGGACAACTACGAGCAGTACTTC
TRBV4-2	TRBJ1-5	TRBD1	once	CASSQVGQGDQPQHF	TGTGCCAGCAGCCAAGTAGGACAGGGTGATCAGCCCCAGCATTTT
TRBV6-5	TRBJ1-2	.	.	CASTEQGSSGYTF	TGTGCCAGCACCGAACAGGGTAGTAGTGGCTACACCTTC
TRBV4-2	TRBJ2-3	TRBD2	.	CASSQETSGGDTQYF	TGTGCCAGCAGCCAAGAGACTAGCGGGGGGGATACGCAGTATTTT
TRBV4-1	TRBJ2-3	TRBD2	.	CASSQVASGRADTQYF	TGCGCCAGCAGCCAAGTTGCTAGCGGGAGGGCAGATACGCAGTATTTT
TRBV2	TRBJ2-2	.	.	CASIGGGVTGELFF	TGTGCCAGCATCGGAGGCGGGGTGACCGGGGAGCTGTTTTTT
TRBV18	TRBJ2-7	.	.	CASSPRASYEQYF	TGTGCCAGCTCACCCCGAGCCTCCTACGAGCAGTACTTC
TRBV7-6	TRBJ1-1	.	.	CASSQRQSMNTEAFF	TGTGCCAGCAGCCAAAGACAGAGCATGAACACTGAAGCTTTCTTT
TRBV9	TRBJ1-3	TRBD1	.	CASSVAKAGGAYVGNTIYF	TGTGCCAGCAGCGTAGCTAAGGCAGGGGGCGCGTATGTAGGAAACACCATATATTTT
TRBV5-1	TRBJ2-7	.	.	CASSLENEQYF	TGCGCCAGCAGCTTGGAAAACGAGCAGTACTTC
TRBV2	TRBJ2-7	.	.	CASSGGWETPSYEQYF	TGTGCCAGCAGTGGAGGCTGGGAAACCCCCTCCTACGAGCAGTACTTC
TRBV11-2	TRBJ1-1	.	.	CASSFLAGDIEAFF	TGTGCCAGCAGCTTCTTAGCAGGGGATATTGAAGCTTTCTTT
TRBV30	TRBJ1-5	.	few	CAWSWTDNQPQHF	TGTGCCTGGAGTTGGACAGACAATCAGCCCCAGCATTTT
TRBV28	TRBJ1-5	.	.	CASKYSTGILRYPQHF	TGTGCCAGCAAGTATAGTACCGGGATTCTCCGATATCCCCAGCATTTT
TRBV5-1	TRBJ2-5	.	few	CASSPGTLETQYF	TGCGCCAGCAGCCCAGGGACACTGGAGACCCAGTACTTC
TRBV28	TRBJ1-3	.	.	CASSRTRPMVGNTIYF	TGTGCCAGCAGCCGAACAAGACCCATGGTCGGAAACACCATATATTTT
TRBV14	TRBJ1-4	.	.	CASSQDSGSNEKLFF	TGTGCCAGCAGCCAAGATTCGGGATCTAATGAAAAACTGTTTTTT
TRBV5-6	TRBJ1-2	TRBD1	.	CASSGQGAGGYTF	TGTGCCAGCAGCGGACAGGGGGCCGGTGGCTACACCTTC
TRBV10-2	TRBJ1-4	.	.	CATYDQGATNEKLFF	TGCGCCACCTACGATCAGGGTGCAACTAATGAAAAACTGTTTTTT
TRBV6-5	TRBJ2-2	.	medium-sized	CASSPTANTGELFF	TGTGCCAGCAGTCCCACCGCGAACACCGGGGAGCTGTTTTTT
TRBV6-1	TRBJ1-5	.	.	CASSEAVNRPNQPQHF	TGTGCCAGCAGTGAAGCGGTAAATCGACCCAATCAGCCCCAGCATTTT
TRBV19	TRBJ2-7	.	.	CASSVDGTNYEQYF	TGTGCCAGTAGTGTAGACGGGACAAACTACGAGCAGTACTTC
TRBV6-1	TRBJ2-5	TRBD1	.	CASSEAAYRGKGETQYF	TGTGCCAGCAGTGAAGCGGCTTACAGGGGAAAGGGCGAGACCCAGTACTTC
TRBV5-1	TRBJ2-7	.	.	CASSLDFYEQYF	TGCGCCAGCAGCTTGGACTTCTACGAGCAGTACTTC
TRBV18	TRBJ2-5	.	.	CASSARLQETQYF	TGTGCCAGCTCGGCGCGGCTGCAAGAGACCCAGTACTTC